This T cell receptor beta chain was identified in a study of blood T cell repertoires in COVID-19. Overall study: Acute-phase and convalescent COVID-19 samples originated in the United States, Italy and Spain. The analysed material was cDNA or gDNA that came from T cells, B-cell-depleted T cells, or PBMCs.

Per the study methods: Reference gene primer amplification in the assay estimated nucleated cell counts. The repertoire was sequenced with immunoSEQ multiplex PCR; TCRdb's copy has only in-frame clones and lacks some. D and trimming were read from the DNA, whereas the V and J calls and clone size are those reported in that table. The top ten clones hold 7.6% of a sample with some 120,000 clones, more than 75% of them seen once. After removal of 4 bases from V and 5 bases from J, the junction contained 9 bases not matched to a gene. The CDR3 spans 15 residues. Germline V gene sequence: CDR1 LGHNA, CDR2 YNFKEQ.

Sequenced material: peripheral blood. The gene calls are TRBV4-2 and TRBJ2-7; 9 bases map to TRBD1. The clonotype comes from a man aged 50 to 60 with acute or convalescent COVID-19. CDR3 nucleotides: TGTGCCAGCAGCCCGGAACAGGGGGCCCGAGACGAGCAGTACTTC. Translation gives CASSPEQGARDEQYF.